This TCR beta chain was observed in a study of blood T cell repertoires in COVID-19. Background on the study: Material from acute and convalescent COVID-19 was sourced from the United States, Italy and Spain. The cDNA or gDNA used as material had been derived from T cells, B-cell-depleted T cells, or PBMCs.

V dropped 0 bases and J dropped 1 base, with 7 bases sitting between them. The CDR3 totals 14 residues. Germline V gives CDR1 SGHRS, CDR2 YFSETQ. TCRdb's copy holds only in-frame clones and misses some; the assay was immunoSEQ multiplex PCR. The data contain about 210,000 clones, around 80% of them singletons. The sequencing input was peripheral blood. The chain recombines TRBV5-1 with TRBJ2-5, with D uncertain. This clonotype was sampled from a human donor in a cohort sampled during active COVID-19. The CDR3 DNA reads as TGCGCCAGCAGCTTGGGGGCTATCCAAGAGACCCAGTACTTC. Encoded protein: CASSLGAIQETQYF.